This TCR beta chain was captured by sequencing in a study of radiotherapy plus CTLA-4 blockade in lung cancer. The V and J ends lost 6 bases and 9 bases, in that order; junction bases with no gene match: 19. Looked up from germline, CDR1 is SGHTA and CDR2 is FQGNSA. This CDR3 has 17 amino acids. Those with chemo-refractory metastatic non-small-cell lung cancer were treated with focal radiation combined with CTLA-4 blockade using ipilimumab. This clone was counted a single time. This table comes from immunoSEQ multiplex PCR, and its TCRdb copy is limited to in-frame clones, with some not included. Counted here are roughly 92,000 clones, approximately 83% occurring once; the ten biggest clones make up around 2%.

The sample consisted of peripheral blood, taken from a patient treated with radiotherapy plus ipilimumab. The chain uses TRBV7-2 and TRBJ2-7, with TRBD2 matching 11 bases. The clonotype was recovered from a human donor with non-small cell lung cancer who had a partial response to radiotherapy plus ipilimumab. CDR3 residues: CASSSDWGSGRDLWQYV. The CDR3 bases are TGTGCCAGCAGTTCCGATTGGGGTAGCGGGAGGGATCTATGGCAGTACGTC.